This TCR beta chain came from a study of blood T cell repertoires in COVID-19. Here immunoSEQ multiplex PCR was the method, and the copy in TCRdb shows in-frame clones only, minus some. Of roughly 250,000 clones detected, roughly 90% appear once; the ten largest clones hold 8.8%. The CDR3 is 14 residues long. Germline V lookup: CDR1 SGHRS, CDR2 YFSETQ. J lost 2 bases, V lost 4 bases, and 4 bases had no gene match. This chain joins TRBV5-1 and TRBJ2-7; TRBD1 agrees at 9 bases. Material: PBMCs or T cells enriched from blood (not recorded which). This sequence originates from a man aged 40-55 years who had recovered from COVID-19. The CDR3 DNA reads TGCGCCAGCAGCATACAGGGGGCAACCTACGAGCAGTACTTC. Translated: CASSIQGATYEQYF.